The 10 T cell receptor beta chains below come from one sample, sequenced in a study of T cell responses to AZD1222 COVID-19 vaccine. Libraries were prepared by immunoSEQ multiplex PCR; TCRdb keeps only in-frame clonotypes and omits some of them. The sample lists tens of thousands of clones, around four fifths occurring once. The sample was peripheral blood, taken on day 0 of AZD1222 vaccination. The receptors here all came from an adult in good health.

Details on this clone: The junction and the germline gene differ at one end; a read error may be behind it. CDR3 bases: TGTGCCAGCAGTTTAGGGGGGGCAGGGACCTACTCTGGAAACACCATATATTTT. This codes for CASSLGGAGTYSGNTIYF. This rearrangement joins TRBV7-2 to TRBJ1-3, with a possible D match to TRBD1 (6 bases). In germline, CDR1 is SGHTA, CDR2 FQGNSA. The CDR3 has 18 amino acids. Full variable domain (rest looked up from reference TRBV7-2 and TRBJ1-3): GAGVSQSPSNKVTEKGKDVELRCDPISGHTALYWYRQSLGQGLEFLIYFQGNSAPDKSGLPSDRFSAERTGGSVSTLTIQRTQQEDSAVYLCASSLGGAGTYSGNTIYFGEGSWLTVV.

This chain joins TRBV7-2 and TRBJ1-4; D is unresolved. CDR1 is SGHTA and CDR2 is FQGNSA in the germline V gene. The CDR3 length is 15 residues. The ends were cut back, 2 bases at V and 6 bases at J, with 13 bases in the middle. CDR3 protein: CASSLFSTGDEKLFF. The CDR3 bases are TGTGCCAGCAGCTTATTTTCTACGGGCGATGAAAAACTGTTTTTT. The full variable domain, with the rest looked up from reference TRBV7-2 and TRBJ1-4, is GAGVSQSPSNKVTEKGKDVELRCDPISGHTALYWYRQSLGQGLEFLIYFQGNSAPDKSGLPSDRFSAERTGGSVSTLTIQRTQQEDSAVYLCASSLFSTGDEKLFFGSGTQLSVL.

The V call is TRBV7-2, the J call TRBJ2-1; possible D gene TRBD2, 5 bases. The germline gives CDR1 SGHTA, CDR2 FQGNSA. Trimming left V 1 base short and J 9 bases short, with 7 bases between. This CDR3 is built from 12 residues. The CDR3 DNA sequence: TGTGCCAGCAGCTTAGACGCGGGTGAGCAGTTCTTC. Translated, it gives CASSLDAGEQFF.

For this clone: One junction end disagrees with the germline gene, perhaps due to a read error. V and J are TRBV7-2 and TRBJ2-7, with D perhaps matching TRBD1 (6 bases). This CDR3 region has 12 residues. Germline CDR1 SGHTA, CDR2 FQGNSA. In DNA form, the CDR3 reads TGTGCCAGCAGCCCCACCCCAGGGGATGTCTGCTTC. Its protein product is CASSPTPGDVCF.

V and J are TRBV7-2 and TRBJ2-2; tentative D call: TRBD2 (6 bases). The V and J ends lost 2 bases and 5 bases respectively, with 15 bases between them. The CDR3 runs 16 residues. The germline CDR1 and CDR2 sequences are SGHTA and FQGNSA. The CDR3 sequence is CASSLILTGVTGELFF. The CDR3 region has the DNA TGTGCCAGCAGCTTAATCCTAACGGGAGTTACCGGGGAGCTGTTTTTT.

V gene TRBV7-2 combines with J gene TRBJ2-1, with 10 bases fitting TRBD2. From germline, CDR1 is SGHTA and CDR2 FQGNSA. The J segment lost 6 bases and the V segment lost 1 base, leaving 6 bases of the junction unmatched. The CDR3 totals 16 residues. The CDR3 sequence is CASSLGAGGLRNEQFF. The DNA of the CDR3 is TGTGCCAGCAGCTTAGGAGCGGGAGGGCTTCGCAATGAGCAGTTCTTC. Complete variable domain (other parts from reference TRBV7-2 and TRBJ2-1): GAGVSQSPSNKVTEKGKDVELRCDPISGHTALYWYRQSLGQGLEFLIYFQGNSAPDKSGLPSDRFSAERTGGSVSTLTIQRTQQEDSAVYLCASSLGAGGLRNEQFFGPGTRLTVL.

The CDR3: CASSFGLADYEQYF. In DNA form, the CDR3 reads TGTGCCAGCAGCTTCGGGCTAGCGGACTACGAGCAGTACTTC. This chain connects TRBV11-2 to TRBJ2-7; 7 nucleotides agree with TRBD2. CDR1 and CDR2 from the germline V gene are SGHAT and FQNNGV. This CDR3 region has 14 residues. V gave up 3 bases and J gave up 3 bases; unmatched junction bases: 5.

CDR3 sequence reads: CASSLGWGASETQYF. In nucleotides, the CDR3 is TGTGCCAGCAGCTTAGGATGGGGGGCGTCCGAGACCCAGTACTTC. The rearrangement uses TRBV7-2 and TRBJ2-5; D tentatively fits TRBD1 or TRBD2 (6 bases each). Germline V gives CDR1 SGHTA, CDR2 FQGNSA. This CDR3 region has 15 residues. V lost 1 base to trimming and J lost 5 bases, with 14 bases between them.

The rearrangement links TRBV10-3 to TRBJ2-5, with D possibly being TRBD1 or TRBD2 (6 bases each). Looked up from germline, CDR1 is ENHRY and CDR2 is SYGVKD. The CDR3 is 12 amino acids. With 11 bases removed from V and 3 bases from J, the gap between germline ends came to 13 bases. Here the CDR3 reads CAGGQEKETQYF. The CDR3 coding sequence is TGTGCCGGGGGGCAGGAAAAAGAGACCCAGTACTTC.

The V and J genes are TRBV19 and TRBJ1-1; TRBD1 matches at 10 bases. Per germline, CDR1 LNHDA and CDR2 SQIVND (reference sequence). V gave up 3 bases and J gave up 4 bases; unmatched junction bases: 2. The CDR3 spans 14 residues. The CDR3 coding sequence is TGTGCCAGTAGTATCTGGACAGGGGGCACTGAAGCTTTCTTT. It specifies CASSIWTGGTEAFF.